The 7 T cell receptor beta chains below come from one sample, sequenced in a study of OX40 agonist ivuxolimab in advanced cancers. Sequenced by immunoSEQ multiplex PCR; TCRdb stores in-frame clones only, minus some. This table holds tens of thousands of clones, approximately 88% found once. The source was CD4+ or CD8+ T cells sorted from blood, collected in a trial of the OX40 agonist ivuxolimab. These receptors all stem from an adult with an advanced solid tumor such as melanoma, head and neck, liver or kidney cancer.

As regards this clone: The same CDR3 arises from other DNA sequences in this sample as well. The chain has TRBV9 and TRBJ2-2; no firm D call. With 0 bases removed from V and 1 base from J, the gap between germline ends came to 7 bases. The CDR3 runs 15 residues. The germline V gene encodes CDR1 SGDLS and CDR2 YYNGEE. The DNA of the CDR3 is TGTGCCAGCAGCGTAGATGGTGGGAACACCGGGGAGCTGTTTTTT. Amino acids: CASSVDGGNTGELFF.

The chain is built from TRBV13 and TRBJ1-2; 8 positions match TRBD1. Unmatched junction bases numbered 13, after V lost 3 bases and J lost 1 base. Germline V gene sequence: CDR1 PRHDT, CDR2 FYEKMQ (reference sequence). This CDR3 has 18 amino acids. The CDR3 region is CASSFTMDRERINYGYTF. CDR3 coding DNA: TGTGCCAGCAGCTTCACAATGGACAGGGAGAGGATTAACTATGGCTACACCTTC.

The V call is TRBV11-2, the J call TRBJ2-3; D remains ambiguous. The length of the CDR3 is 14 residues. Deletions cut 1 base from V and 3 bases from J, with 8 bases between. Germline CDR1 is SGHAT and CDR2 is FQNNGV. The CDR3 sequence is CASSLAFGTDTQYF. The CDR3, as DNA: TGTGCCAGCAGCTTAGCTTTCGGGACAGATACGCAGTATTTT.

DNA for the CDR3: TGTGCCAGCAGCGATGGGACTGCCGGCACCGGGGAGCTGTTTTTT. Its translation is CASSDGTAGTGELFF. The gene calls are TRBV7-9 and TRBJ2-2, with D tentatively TRBD2 (6 bases). CDR1 is SEHNR and CDR2 is FQNEAQ in the germline V gene (reference sequence). There are 15 residues in the CDR3. Trimming shortened V by 5 bases and J by 4 bases, and 14 bases separated the two germline ends.

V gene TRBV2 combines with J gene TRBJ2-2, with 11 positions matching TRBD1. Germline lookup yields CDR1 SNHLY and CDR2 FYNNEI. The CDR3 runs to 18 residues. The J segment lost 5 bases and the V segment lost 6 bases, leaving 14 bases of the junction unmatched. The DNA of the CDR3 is TGTGCCAGCAGGGGACCGGACAGGGGGCGCGGTTGGACCGGGGAGCTGTTTTTT. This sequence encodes CASRGPDRGRGWTGELFF. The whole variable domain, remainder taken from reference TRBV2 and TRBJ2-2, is EPEVTQTPSHQVTQMGQEVILRCVPISNHLYFYWYRQILGQKVEFLVSFYNNEISEKSEIFDDQFSVERPDGSNFTLKIRSTKLEDSAMYFCASRGPDRGRGWTGELFFGEGSRLTVL.

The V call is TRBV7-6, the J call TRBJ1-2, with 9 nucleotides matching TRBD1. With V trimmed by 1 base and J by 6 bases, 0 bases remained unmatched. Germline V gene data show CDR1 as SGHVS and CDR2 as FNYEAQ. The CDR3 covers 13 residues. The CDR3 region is CASSLGDRDGYTF. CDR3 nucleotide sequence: TGTGCCAGCAGCTTAGGGGACAGGGATGGCTACACCTTC.

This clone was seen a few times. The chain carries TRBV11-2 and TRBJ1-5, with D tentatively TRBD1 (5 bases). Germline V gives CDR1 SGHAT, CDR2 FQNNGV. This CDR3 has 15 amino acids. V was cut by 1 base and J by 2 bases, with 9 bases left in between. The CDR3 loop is CASSLGGRGNQPQHF. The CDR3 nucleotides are TGTGCCAGCAGCTTAGGGGGCAGGGGCAATCAGCCCCAGCATTTT.